One and the same sample provided the 23 T cell receptor beta chains below, sequenced in a study of early T cells in non-severe SARS-CoV-2 infection. Via MiXCR, TCRdb re-called the 5' RACE reads, giving one row per CDR3 protein. The table includes about 37,000 distinct CDR3 sequences, roughly 8% detected once. The sample here was whole blood, taken at baseline. These receptors were obtained from an adult who was a healthcare worker with PCR-confirmed SARS-CoV-2 infection or an uninfected control (not recorded which).

This clonotype came up many times. The rearrangement uses TRBV4-1 and TRBJ2-1; the D gene could be TRBD1 or TRBD2 (6 bases each). This CDR3 is built from 15 residues. Germline CDR1 reads MGHRA; CDR2 reads YSYEKL. Deletions cut 1 base from V and 3 bases from J, with 10 bases between. The CDR3 sequence: CASSQGGGGYNEQFF. For the CDR3, the DNA is TGCGCCAGCAGCCAAGGCGGAGGGGGCTACAATGAGCAGTTCTTC.

This sequence joins TRBV20-1 and TRBJ2-7, with 8 nucleotides matching TRBD1. This CDR3 comprises 15 residues. V shed 2 bases and J 5 bases; nucleotides not matched to a gene: 11. CDR1 is DFQATT and CDR2 is SNEGSKA in the germline V gene (reference sequence). The CDR3 bases are TGCAGTGCTAGACTCGGACAGGGAGGTTTGAACGAGCAGTACTTC. Translated: CSARLGQGGLNEQYF.

The chain uses TRBV7-9 and TRBJ2-5, with D possibly matching TRBD2 (6 bases). There are 13 residues in the CDR3. Germline loops: CDR1 SEHNR, CDR2 FQNEAQ (reference sequence). Trimming removed 8 bases at V and 4 bases at J, with 14 bases between. The CDR3 is CASDRDLGETQYF. The CDR3 bases are TGTGCCAGCGACCGGGACTTAGGAGAGACCCAGTACTTC.

Judged by abundance, this clonotype is medium-sized. The chain links TRBV13 to TRBJ2-2; TRBD2 might be the D (5 bases). This CDR3 is built from 15 residues. The germline V gene encodes CDR1 PRHDT and CDR2 FYEKMQ (reference sequence). V was trimmed by 3 bases and J by 4 bases, leaving 12 bases between them. CDR3 in amino acids: CASSLRGIGTGELFF. CDR3 in DNA: TGTGCCAGCAGCTTGCGAGGGATAGGCACCGGGGAGCTGTTTTTT. The whole variable domain, filled in from reference TRBV13 and TRBJ2-2, reads AAGVIQSPRHLIKEKRETATLKCYPIPRHDTVYWYQQGPGQDPQFLISFYEKMQSDKGSIPDRFSAQQFSDYHSELNMSSLELGDSALYFCASSLRGIGTGELFFGEGSRLTVL.

The table lists this clonotype with a few counts. The chain combines TRBV4-1 with TRBJ2-7, with 7 bases lining up with TRBD1. Germline CDR1 reads MGHRA; CDR2 reads YSYEKL. V dropped 3 bases and J dropped 4; count of bases not matched to a gene: 9. The length of the CDR3 is 15 residues. CDR3 sequence (DNA): TGCGCCAGCAGCCAGACCGGGACAGTGCCGTACGAGCAGTACTTC. This translates into CASSQTGTVPYEQYF.

In its sample, this clonotype was seen many times. The chain employs TRBV5-1 and TRBJ1-2; 8 bases align to TRBD1. Germline loops: CDR1 SGHRS, CDR2 YFSETQ. Trimming at V came to 0 bases and at J to 2 bases, leaving 3 bases not matched to a gene. The CDR3 length is 15 residues. CDR3 amino acids: CASSLAGQGNYGYTF. Written as DNA, the CDR3 is TGCGCCAGCAGCTTGGCTGGACAGGGAAACTATGGCTACACCTTC.

This clonotype was picked up a small number of times. This sequence joins TRBV25-1 and TRBJ1-6; 9 bases are a match to TRBD1. V shed 6 bases and J 14 bases; nucleotides not matched to a gene: 11. The germline V gene encodes CDR1 MGHDK and CDR2 SYGVNS. This CDR3 spans 14 amino acids. CDR3 DNA: TGTGCCAGCAGCACAGGGGGCCTAGAGGAAGCCCTCCACTTT. Its protein is CASSTGGLEEALHF.

This clonotype was detected many times. The chain links TRBV7-2 to TRBJ2-2, with a weak D call TRBD2 (6 bases). Per the germline V gene, CDR1 is SGHTA and CDR2 is FQGNSA. CDR3 length: 13 residues. V was pared by 8 bases and J by 6 bases, with 13 bases between. CDR3 DNA: TGTGCCAGCGCGGCAGGGACTTCCGGGGAGCTGTTTTTT. Amino acids: CASAAGTSGELFF.

The rearrangement joins TRBV30 to TRBJ1-6, with D tentatively TRBD1 (6 bases). The CDR3 has 13 amino acids. CDR1 is GTSNPN, CDR2 SVGIG, per germline (reference sequence). Trimming took 4 bases from V and 8 from J, leaving 12 bases between them. In DNA form, the CDR3 reads TGTGCCTGGAACTGGGGGCTTGATTCACCCCTCCACTTT. Protein: CAWNWGLDSPLHF.

This clonotype was counted between two and nine times. CDR3: CASSRQASQETQYF. The CDR3 DNA reads as TGTGCCAGCAGCCGACAGGCCAGCCAAGAGACCCAGTACTTC. The chain links TRBV11-2 to TRBJ2-5, with D perhaps TRBD1 (6 bases). Trimming pared 5 bases from V and 1 base from J, leaving 11 bases between. The CDR3 runs to 14 residues. Germline V CDR1 and CDR2: SGHAT, FQNNGV.

The V gene is TRBV12-3 or TRBV12-4, the J gene TRBJ1-3; D call uncertain. V dropped 1 base and J dropped 1 base, with 5 bases sitting between them. This CDR3 comprises 14 residues. CDR3 bases: TGTGCCAGCAGTTTAGTGGTGTCTGGAAACACCATATATTTT. Residues: CASSLVVSGNTIYF.

There are many counts of this clonotype. The V and J genes are TRBV30 and TRBJ2-4; perhaps TRBD2 as D (5 bases). The CDR3 loop spans 15 amino acids. Trimming stripped 3 bases from V and 4 bases from J, with 16 bases between. From germline, CDR1 is GTSNPN and CDR2 SVGIG (reference sequence). CDR3 residues: CAWRDSPPRKNIQYF. For the CDR3, the DNA is TGTGCCTGGAGGGACTCTCCCCCACGAAAAAACATTCAGTACTTC.

CDR3 bases: TGCGCCAGCAGCTTCTATCACCCCCAAGAGACCCAGTACTTC. It specifies CASSFYHPQETQYF. V usage is TRBV5-1 and J usage is TRBJ2-5, with D unclear. Germline values: CDR1 SGHRS, CDR2 YFSETQ. Trimming left V 2 bases short and J 1 base short, with 9 bases between. The CDR3 runs to 14 residues.

The chain couples TRBV7-9 to TRBJ2-7, with D perhaps TRBD1 or TRBD2 (7 bases each). Trimming took 9 bases from V and 7 from J, leaving 16 bases between them. This CDR3 spans 12 amino acids. Germline CDR1 and CDR2: SEHNR and FQNEAQ (reference sequence). The CDR3 region is CARSRQGGEQYF. Here the CDR3 DNA reads TGTGCCAGGAGTAGACAGGGAGGGGAGCAGTACTTC.

This clonotype was detected many times. V usage is TRBV3-1 and J usage is TRBJ1-1, with D unclear. This CDR3 has 14 amino acids. Looked up from germline, CDR1 is LGHDT and CDR2 is YNNKEL (reference sequence). Trimming stripped 5 bases from V and 5 bases from J, with 15 bases between. CDR3 nucleotides: TGTGCCAGCAGCGGATCCCCTTTTGGGACTGAAGCTTTCTTT. It translates to CASSGSPFGTEAFF.

This clonotype was counted many times. The V gene is TRBV7-9, the J gene TRBJ2-1, with unresolved D. Trimming took 2 bases from V and 6 from J, leaving 5 bases between them. The CDR3 spans 12 residues. The germline gives CDR1 SEHNR, CDR2 FQNEAQ (reference sequence). CDR3 in DNA: TGTGCCAGCAGCTTAACCGGCAATGAGCAGTTCTTC. Protein sequence: CASSLTGNEQFF.

This clonotype has a handful of counts. The chain employs TRBV29-1 and TRBJ2-3; possibly TRBD1 for D (5 bases). This CDR3 region has 13 residues. V was cut by 1 base and J by 2 bases, with 7 bases left in between. The germline V gene has CDR1 SQVTM and CDR2 ANQGSEA. DNA of the CDR3: TGCAGCGTTGAAGCAGGGATCACAGATACGCAGTATTTT. Translation: CSVEAGITDTQYF.

This clonotype showed up many times. The chain carries TRBV28 and TRBJ2-7; unclear D gene. CDR1 MDHEN and CDR2 SYDVKM come from the germline V gene. V was clipped by 7 bases and J by 2 bases, with 15 bases between them. This CDR3 has 14 residues. In nucleotides, the CDR3 is TGTGCCAGCACCGAGAGCCGGGCTCCCTACGAGCAGTACTTC. Translated: CASTESRAPYEQYF.

This clonotype appeared a few times. The chain combines TRBV6-6 with TRBJ2-1; TRBD2 matches at 10 bases. Germline CDR1 and CDR2: MNHNY and SVGAGI (reference sequence). V trimming: 2 bases; J trimming: 9 bases; junction bases outside the gene matches: 7. The CDR3 spans 15 residues. Here the CDR3 DNA reads TGTGCCAGCAGTTACGTCTTAGCGGGGGGTGGTGAGCAGTTCTTC. This gives the protein CASSYVLAGGGEQFF.

V and J are TRBV28 and TRBJ2-7; TRBD1 might be the D (5 bases). This CDR3 spans 14 amino acids. CDR1 MDHEN and CDR2 SYDVKM come from the germline V gene. Trimming removed 0 bases at V and 5 bases at J, with 11 bases between. CDR3 coding DNA: TGTGCCAGCAGTTTATGGGCAGGGCCGGACGAGCAGTACTTC. Protein product: CASSLWAGPDEQYF.

There are many counts of this clonotype. This chain links TRBV2 with TRBJ2-3, with 7 bases identical to TRBD1. The V gene end was trimmed by 5 bases and the J gene end by 2 bases; junction bases not matched to a gene: 7. Germline CDR1 SNHLY, CDR2 FYNNEI. The CDR3 length is 15 residues. Here the CDR3 reads CASSYDRAHTDTQYF. The CDR3 coding sequence is TGTGCCAGCAGTTACGACAGGGCCCACACAGATACGCAGTATTTT.

The chain employs TRBV20-1 and TRBJ2-3, with D possibly being TRBD1 (6 bases). Germline V lookup: CDR1 DFQATT, CDR2 SNEGSKA (reference sequence). CDR3 size: 14 residues. Trimming left V 2 bases short and J 0 bases short, with 9 bases between. This CDR3 is CSARRQDSTDTQYF. CDR3 DNA sequence: TGCAGTGCTAGAAGACAGGACAGCACAGATACGCAGTATTTT.

The chain employs TRBV29-1 and TRBJ2-2, with TRBD2 as a possible D gene (5 bases). With 7 bases removed from V and 0 bases from J, the gap between germline ends came to 15 bases. CDR3 length equals 15 residues. Germline lookup yields CDR1 SQVTM and CDR2 ANQGSEA. The CDR3 DNA follows: TGCAGCGCGTATCGCGCGGGTTCGAACACCGGGGAGCTGTTTTTT. Its translation is CSAYRAGSNTGELFF.